Listed below are T cell receptor beta chains from one sample, sequenced in a study of cytomegalovirus exposure and HLA in healthy donors. Produced via immunoSEQ multiplex PCR; TCRdb's table is partial and in-frame only. This sample has 150,000 to 200,000 clones, with around 76% found just once. Sequenced material: PBMCs. These receptors were collected from a man aged 25 to 40 in good health and CMV-seronegative. CDR3s include the opening cysteine and the closing phenylalanine or tryptophan. Fields, in order: CDR3 DNA, CDR3 protein, J gene, D gene, V gene, clone size. The D gene is left open where the match is weak. The size entry is marked missing in some rows and otherwise reads once, few, many or a size class.

CDR3nt: TGTGCCAGCAGCGTACCCCCAATTAGCTCCTACAATGAGCAGTTCTTC
CDR3aa: CASSVPPISSYNEQFF
j_gene: TRBJ2-1
d_gene: .
v_gene: TRBV7-9
abundance: .

CDR3nt: TGCGCCAGCAGTGAGGCGCGGACAGGGATGAATTCACCCCTCCACTTT
CDR3aa: CASSEARTGMNSPLHF
j_gene: TRBJ1-6
d_gene: TRBD1
v_gene: TRBV10-2
abundance: .

CDR3nt: TGCGCCAGCACTCCTACAGGGGGTAGGGAAACTGAAGCTTTCTTT
CDR3aa: CASTPTGGRETEAFF
j_gene: TRBJ1-1
d_gene: TRBD1
v_gene: TRBV5-1
abundance: .

CDR3nt: TGTGCCAGCAGCTTAGACTTTTACAATGAGCAGTTCTTC
CDR3aa: CASSLDFYNEQFF
j_gene: TRBJ2-1
d_gene: .
v_gene: TRBV7-2
abundance: .

CDR3nt: TGTGCCAGCAGTTCCAGCCCAGGGGGCGGTCAGCCCCAGCATTTT
CDR3aa: CASSSSPGGGQPQHF
j_gene: TRBJ1-5
d_gene: TRBD1
v_gene: TRBV6-1
abundance: .

CDR3nt: TGCGCCAGCAGCCGCTCCGGACAGGGGAGGTTAGATACGCAGTATTTT
CDR3aa: CASSRSGQGRLDTQYF
j_gene: TRBJ2-3
d_gene: TRBD1
v_gene: TRBV5-1
abundance: once

CDR3nt: TGTGCCAGCAATCTCCTCACAGGGGGCACTGAAGCTTCCTTT
CDR3aa: CASNLLTGGTEASF
j_gene: TRBJ1-1
d_gene: TRBD1
v_gene: TRBV28
abundance: .

CDR3nt: TGCGCCAGCAGCCCCTCGCGAGGAGGGGCAGATACGCAGTATTTT
CDR3aa: CASSPSRGGADTQYF
j_gene: TRBJ2-3
d_gene: .
v_gene: TRBV4-1
abundance: .

CDR3nt: TGTGCCAGCAGCCCGGGGGGCGGGCAAGAGACCCAGTACTTC
CDR3aa: CASSPGGGQETQYF
j_gene: TRBJ2-5
d_gene: .
v_gene: TRBV7-3
abundance: .

CDR3nt: TGTGCCATCACGCCAGGCAACACTGAAGCTTTCTTT
CDR3aa: CAITPGNTEAFF
j_gene: TRBJ1-1
d_gene: .
v_gene: TRBV10-3
abundance: few

CDR3nt: TGTGCCAGCAGCTTAGCGCATAGGGACACCTATAACTATGGCTACACCTTC
CDR3aa: CASSLAHRDTYNYGYTF
j_gene: TRBJ1-2
d_gene: .
v_gene: TRBV7-9
abundance: .

CDR3nt: TGTGCCAGCAATTTGGGGGGGCTAAGATCCTACGAGCAGTACTTC
CDR3aa: CASNLGGLRSYEQYF
j_gene: TRBJ2-7
d_gene: .
v_gene: TRBV28
abundance: .